One and the same sample provided the 9 T cell receptor beta chains below, sequenced in a study of regulatory T cells in long-lasting Graves disease. The sample's time point: persistent/refractory GD, antithyroid drugs over 5 years with positive TRAb. After RNA was extracted from PBMCs, the TCR library was made from it. The authors built TCR beta libraries using iRepertoire HTBI primers and Arm-PCR of CDR3 regions. One entry per CDR3 protein results from TCRdb running MiXCR on the multiplex PCR reads. The sample includes approximately 400,000 distinct CDR3 sequences, roughly 25% seen only once; the top ten take 25% to 35%. The sequences come from peripheral blood mononuclear cells (PBMCs), collected when the disease was refractory, from a patient treated with antithyroid drugs. These receptors were collected from a woman in her 40s with Graves disease.

This clonotype was counted between two and nine times. The chain has TRBV5-1 and TRBJ2-1, with D possibly TRBD1 on 5 matching bases. The length of the CDR3 is 16 residues. The germline V and J ends were trimmed by 5 bases and 2 bases, with 17 bases remaining between them. In germline, CDR1 is SGHRS, CDR2 YFSETQ. The CDR3 sequence: CASSPSGQGTYNEQFF. CDR3 coding DNA: TGCGCCAGCAGTCCCTCGGGTCAGGGAACCTACAATGAGCAGTTCTTC. The full variable domain, with the rest looked up from reference TRBV5-1 and TRBJ2-1, is KAGVTQTPRYLIKTRGQQVTLSCSPISGHRSVSWYQQTPGQGLQFLFEYFSETQRNKGNFPGRFSGRQFSNSRSEMNVSTLELGDSALYLCASSPSGQGTYNEQFFGPGTRLTVL.

The CDR3 spells CSVVVGANYGYTF. As DNA, the CDR3 is TGCAGCGTTGTTGTGGGGGCTAACTATGGCTACACCTTC. The rearrangement links TRBV29-1 to TRBJ1-2; D perhaps matches TRBD1 (5 bases). Trimming shortened V by 4 bases and J by 0 bases, and 9 bases separated the two germline ends. In germline, CDR1 is SQVTM, CDR2 ANQGSEA. The CDR3 has 13 amino acids.

This clonotype was found a few times. This chain connects TRBV11-2 to TRBJ1-5; D unclear. The germline CDR1 and CDR2 sequences are SGHAT and FQNNGV. The V and J ends lost 2 bases and 10 bases respectively, with 15 bases between them. The CDR3 spans 14 residues. This CDR3 is CASSLTGGVYPQHF. The CDR3 region has the DNA TGTGCCAGCAGCTTAACGGGAGGCGTATATCCCCAGCATTTT.

J is TRBJ2-1 and V is TRBV2, with D possibly TRBD1 on 5 matching bases. The V gene lost 1 base and the J gene lost 5 bases, with 6 bases spanning the gap. CDR1 is SNHLY and CDR2 is FYNNEI in the germline V gene. The CDR3 length is 13 residues. DNA of the CDR3: TGTGCCAGCAGTGAAGAGGGGAACAATGAGCAGTTCTTC. Protein sequence: CASSEEGNNEQFF.

V usage is TRBV28 and J usage is TRBJ1-3; possible D gene TRBD1, 5 bases. CDR3 size: 15 residues. Germline loops: CDR1 MDHEN, CDR2 SYDVKM. The V gene lost 3 bases and the J gene lost 4 bases, with 13 bases spanning the gap. CDR3: CASSFLGVGGNTIYF. The CDR3 DNA follows: TGTGCCAGCAGTTTTTTGGGGGTAGGAGGAAACACCATATATTTT.

This clonotype was picked up many times. The rearrangement joins TRBV6-1 to TRBJ1-5; a weak D match, TRBD1 (5 bases). CDR3 length: 12 residues. Per germline, CDR1 MNHNS and CDR2 SASEGT. Trimming left V 8 bases short and J 9 bases short, with 14 bases between. The CDR3 region has the DNA TGTGCCAGCTGGGACGGTGACGGGCCCCAGCATTTT. Translated: CASWDGDGPQHF.

This clonotype has ten or more counts. The rearrangement uses TRBV28 and TRBJ2-7; the match to TRBD2 covers 9 bases. This CDR3 has 14 residues. CDR1 is MDHEN and CDR2 is SYDVKM in the germline V gene. The V segment lost 6 bases and the J segment 4 bases; nucleotides outside the gene matches: 7. The CDR3 DNA reads TGTGCCAGCAGCTATAGCGGGAGAGGGTACGAGCAGTACTTC. Residues: CASSYSGRGYEQYF.

This clonotype was counted ten times or more. The V and J genes are TRBV19 and TRBJ2-7; TRBD1 matches 7 bases. Losses at the gene ends were 5 bases for V and 3 bases for J; bases not matched to a gene: 10. Per germline, CDR1 LNHDA and CDR2 SQIVND (reference sequence). The CDR3 sequence is 15 residues long. Here the CDR3 DNA reads TGTGCCAGTAGTGCTAGGACAGGTTCCAGCTACGAGCAGTACTTC. Residues: CASSARTGSSYEQYF.

This clonotype occurred many times. The chain combines TRBV5-1 with TRBJ2-7; D ambiguous. Trimming shortened V by 3 bases and J by 3 bases, and 13 bases separated the two germline ends. This CDR3 spans 14 amino acids. Germline lookup yields CDR1 SGHRS and CDR2 YFSETQ. The CDR3 loop is CASSWREGNYEQYF. DNA of the CDR3: TGCGCCAGCAGCTGGCGTGAAGGAAACTACGAGCAGTACTTC.